The 26 T cell receptor beta chains reported below all come from one sample, sequenced in a study of shared clonotypes between healthy human individuals. The assay was immunoSEQ multiplex PCR, and TCRdb's table has in-frame clones only and misses some. The sample has roughly 640,000 clones, about 97% seen once; the top ten hold 0.057%. Sequences were obtained from naive CD4+ T cells sorted from blood. Regarding subset: CD45RA+ positively selected. These receptor sequences come from a young woman in good health.

The CDR3 loop is CASSPRDRGPGETQYF. For the CDR3, the DNA is TGCGCCAGCAGCCCCCGGGACAGGGGGCCGGGTGAGACCCAGTACTTC. The chain links TRBV5-1 to TRBJ2-5; TRBD1 aligns across 12 bases. Per germline, CDR1 SGHRS and CDR2 YFSETQ. This CDR3 comprises 16 residues. J was trimmed by 5 bases and V by 4 bases; bases with no gene match: 9.

The chain couples TRBV6-1 to TRBJ2-2; tentative D call: TRBD2 (5 bases). Per germline, CDR1 MNHNS and CDR2 SASEGT. The CDR3 loop spans 15 amino acids. With 0 bases removed from V and 5 bases from J, the gap between germline ends came to 10 bases. CDR3 sequence: CASSEAARRTGELFF. CDR3 in DNA: TGTGCCAGCAGTGAAGCAGCTCGGAGGACCGGGGAGCTGTTTTTT.

The chain carries TRBV28 and TRBJ2-2; 9 bases line up with TRBD1. With V trimmed by 5 bases and J by 1 base, 8 bases remained unmatched. The CDR3 covers 17 residues. Germline-derived CDR1 and CDR2 are MDHEN and SYDVKM. CDR3 residues: CASSPQGAIGNTGELFF. The DNA for the CDR3 is TGTGCCAGCAGTCCACAGGGGGCGATCGGGAACACCGGGGAGCTGTTTTTT.

V usage is TRBV5-6 and J usage is TRBJ2-5; D may be TRBD1 (5 bases). The J call is uncertain, as TRBJ2-7 better fits the DNA end. CDR1 and CDR2 (germline): SGHDT, YYEEEE. The CDR3 spans 13 residues. The CDR3 bases are TGTGCCAGCAGCTTGGCAGGGACCTACGAGCAGTACTTC. Translation gives CASSLAGTYEQYF.

This sequence joins TRBV29-1 and TRBJ1-1; D is uncertain. The CDR3 contains 14 residues. V was cut by 5 bases and J by 0 bases, with 13 bases left in between. Germline V CDR1 and CDR2: SQVTM, ANQGSEA. In nucleotides, the CDR3 is TGCAGCGTTAATTTACACCACATGAACACTGAAGCTTTCTTT. This codes for CSVNLHHMNTEAFF. The full variable domain, its missing parts supplied by reference TRBV29-1 and TRBJ1-1, is SAVISQKPSRDICQRGTSLTIQCQVDSQVTMMFWYRQQPGQSLTLIATANQGSEATYESGFVIDKFPISRPNLTFSTLTVSNMSPEDSSIYLCSVNLHHMNTEAFFGQGTRLTVV.

CDR3 protein: CAIRGVSLGGYTF. Here the CDR3 DNA reads TGTGCCATCAGGGGTGTGAGCCTCGGGGGCTACACCTTC. The chain combines TRBV10-3 with TRBJ1-2; no clear D. The V gene's germline CDR1 is ENHRY and CDR2 SYGVKD. The CDR3 totals 13 residues. Trimming stripped 6 bases from V and 8 bases from J, with 16 bases between.

The chain combines TRBV5-1 with TRBJ1-4; tentative D call: TRBD1 (6 bases). The CDR3 is made up of 13 amino acids. The germline gives CDR1 SGHRS, CDR2 YFSETQ. Trimming took off 5 bases at V and 7 bases at J, with 12 bases between the two ends. As DNA, the CDR3 is TGCGCCAGCAGGGGGCAGGGGCCTGAAAAACTGTTTTTT. Translation: CASRGQGPEKLFF.

This chain's CDR3 is CASMTGRGYNEQFF. The CDR3 coding sequence is TGTGCCAGCATGACGGGGCGGGGCTACAATGAGCAGTTCTTC. The V call is TRBV2, the J call TRBJ2-1, with a possible D match to TRBD2 (6 bases). Trimming removed 7 bases at V and 3 bases at J, with 13 bases between. Per germline, CDR1 SNHLY and CDR2 FYNNEI. There are 14 residues in the CDR3.

The J gene is TRBJ2-7, the V gene TRBV28, with TRBD2 identical over 7 bases. This CDR3 is built from 15 residues. Germline assignment: CDR1 MDHEN and CDR2 SYDVKM. V trimming: 7 bases; J trimming: 0 bases; junction bases outside the gene matches: 9. CDR3 nucleotide sequence: TGTGCCAGCAACCACTTCAGCGGGACCTCCTACGAGCAGTACTTC. It encodes CASNHFSGTSYEQYF.

The rearrangement joins TRBV2 to TRBJ1-2; weak D call: TRBD1 (5 bases). The CDR3 runs to 14 residues. The germline gives CDR1 SNHLY, CDR2 FYNNEI. Trimming pared 3 bases from V and 8 bases from J, leaving 16 bases between. The CDR3 nucleotides read TGTGCCAGCAGTGAGTTGGGACCTGAAACCGGCTACACCTTC. It encodes CASSELGPETGYTF. Combining the CDR3 with reference TRBV2 and TRBJ1-2 gives the whole variable domain EPEVTQTPSHQVTQMGQEVILRCVPISNHLYFYWYRQILGQKVEFLVSFYNNEISEKSEIFDDQFSVERPDGSNFTLKIRSTKLEDSAMYFCASSELGPETGYTFGSGTRLTVV.

The rearrangement joins TRBV19 to TRBJ2-1; 9 nucleotides align to TRBD2. Per the germline V gene, CDR1 is LNHDA and CDR2 is SQIVND (reference sequence). V gave up 6 bases and J gave up 0 bases; unmatched junction bases: 3. The length of the CDR3 is 15 residues. CDR3 residues: CASSASGNSYNEQFF. DNA of the CDR3: TGTGCCAGTAGCGCTAGCGGGAACTCCTACAATGAGCAGTTCTTC. Full variable domain (outside the CDR3, taken from reference TRBV19 and TRBJ2-1): DGGITQSPKYLFRKEGQNVTLSCEQNLNHDAMYWYRQDPGQGLRLIYYSQIVNDFQKGDIAEGYSVSREKKESFPLTVTSAQKNPTAFYLCASSASGNSYNEQFFGPGTRLTVL.

Concerning this clone itself: Other DNA sequences in the same sample also yield this CDR3. The CDR3 loop reads CASSIAGANTGELFF. The CDR3 bases are TGTGCCAGTAGTATAGCGGGAGCGAACACCGGGGAGCTGTTTTTT. This chain joins TRBV19 and TRBJ2-2; TRBD2 is a possible D gene (6 bases). There are 15 residues in the CDR3. V lost 1 base, J lost 0 bases, and 6 bases lay in between. CDR1 is LNHDA and CDR2 is SQIVND in the germline V gene (reference sequence). Combining the CDR3 with reference TRBV19 and TRBJ2-2 gives the whole variable domain DGGITQSPKYLFRKEGQNVTLSCEQNLNHDAMYWYRQDPGQGLRLIYYSQIVNDFQKGDIAEGYSVSREKKESFPLTVTSAQKNPTAFYLCASSIAGANTGELFFGEGSRLTVL.

The rearrangement uses TRBV7-8 and TRBJ2-1; 8 nucleotides line up with TRBD2. CDR3 length equals 18 residues. The germline CDR1 and CDR2 sequences are SGHVS and FQNEAQ. With 4 bases clipped from V and 5 bases from J, the junction kept 16 bases outside the gene matches. CDR3 protein: CASSSGRHGRAVDNEQFF. The CDR3 nucleotides read TGTGCCAGCAGCTCTGGAAGGCACGGGAGGGCCGTAGACAATGAGCAGTTCTTC.

The chain employs TRBV6-1 and TRBJ2-7; D may be TRBD2 (6 bases). Looked up from germline, CDR1 is MNHNS and CDR2 is SASEGT. The V end was cut by 2 bases, the J end by 2 bases, with 10 bases between. The CDR3 has 14 amino acids. CDR3 residues: CASSEKAGTYEQYF. The CDR3 DNA reads as TGTGCCAGCAGTGAAAAGGCGGGAACCTACGAGCAGTACTTC.

V gene TRBV19 combines with J gene TRBJ2-5, with 12 positions matching TRBD2. V was clipped by 8 bases and J by 2 bases; unmatched bases: 3. Germline V lookup: CDR1 LNHDA, CDR2 SQIVND (reference sequence). The CDR3 is 14 amino acids. This CDR3 reads CASGLAGPQETQYF. DNA for the CDR3: TGTGCCAGTGGACTAGCGGGACCACAAGAGACCCAGTACTTC.

The V and J genes are TRBV5-1 and TRBJ2-1, with D perhaps matching TRBD2 (5 bases). The CDR3 contains 14 residues. V was cut by 2 bases and J by 8 bases, with 14 bases left in between. Germline V CDR1 and CDR2: SGHRS, YFSETQ. The CDR3 DNA follows: TGCGCCAGCAGCTTAATAGCGCGCGCCGATGAGCAGTTCTTC. Amino acids: CASSLIARADEQFF.

The sample holds one count of this clone. V is TRBV7-9 and J is TRBJ2-7; tentatively, D is TRBD1 (6 bases). Trimming took 0 bases from V and 2 from J, leaving 17 bases between them. The CDR3 contains 17 residues. Germline V gene lookup returns CDR1 SEHNR and CDR2 FQNEAQ (reference sequence). For the CDR3, the DNA is TGTGCCAGCAGCTTAGCGTTTAACTCCGGGACACCCTACGAGCAGTACTTC. Translated, it gives CASSLAFNSGTPYEQYF.

The chain is built from TRBV10-1 and TRBJ2-2; TRBD2 matches at 11 bases. The germline gives CDR1 WNHNN, CDR2 SYGVQD (reference sequence). After removal of 2 bases from V and 6 bases from J, the junction contained 8 bases not matched to a gene. This CDR3 comprises 17 residues. For the CDR3, the DNA is TGCGCCAGCAGTGAGGCTTCACTAGCGGGAGTTGCCGGGGAGCTGTTTTTT. Amino acids: CASSEASLAGVAGELFF.

This clone was found once. The chain uses TRBV10-2 and TRBJ2-5; 15 nucleotides agree with TRBD2. The ends lost 0 bases at V and 2 bases at J; junction bases unmatched: 4. CDR1 is WSHSY and CDR2 is SAAADI in the germline V gene. The CDR3 length is 18 residues. CDR3 sequence: CASSESGLAGGPQETQYF. The CDR3 nucleotides read TGCGCCAGCAGTGAGTCAGGACTAGCGGGAGGGCCTCAAGAGACCCAGTACTTC.

The chain is built from TRBV28 and TRBJ1-2; D perhaps matches TRBD1 (6 bases). CDR1 and CDR2 (germline): MDHEN, SYDVKM. CDR3 size: 15 residues. Trimming removed 3 bases at V and 6 bases at J, with 17 bases between. The CDR3 sequence is CASSFPQGRGDGYTF. For the CDR3, the DNA is TGTGCCAGCAGTTTCCCACAGGGTAGAGGGGATGGCTACACCTTC.

The gene calls are TRBV5-1 and TRBJ2-7; 9 nucleotides line up with TRBD1. This CDR3 has 15 residues. V lost 2 bases and J lost 5; bases outside the gene matches: 8. Germline V gene sequence: CDR1 SGHRS, CDR2 YFSETQ. CDR3 nucleotides: TGCGCCAGCAGCTTAGACGGGACAGGGATGAACGAGCAGTACTTC. This sequence encodes CASSLDGTGMNEQYF.

The chain carries TRBV28 and TRBJ1-1, with unresolved D. The CDR3 is 11 residues long. Trimming stripped 10 bases from V and 4 bases from J, with 10 bases between. CDR1 MDHEN and CDR2 SYDVKM come from the germline V gene. CDR3 coding DNA: TGTGCCACTGGAGGGTCCACTGAAGCTTTCTTT. Translated, it gives CATGGSTEAFF.

The chain employs TRBV10-3 and TRBJ2-7, with 14 bases that match TRBD2. V shed 3 bases, J shed 5 bases, and the junction held 6 bases outside the gene matches. Germline-derived CDR1 and CDR2 are ENHRY and SYGVKD. The CDR3 is 16 amino acids. This chain's CDR3 is CAISDSWTSGGNEQYF. The CDR3 DNA follows: TGTGCCATCAGTGATTCCTGGACTAGCGGGGGGAACGAGCAGTACTTC.

The chain links TRBV13 to TRBJ1-1; no clear D. Germline V gene lookup returns CDR1 PRHDT and CDR2 FYEKMQ (reference sequence). The ends were cut back, 5 bases at V and 5 bases at J, with 15 bases in the middle. This CDR3 is built from 14 residues. The DNA for the CDR3 is TGTGCCAGCAGCCCCGGGTTAGGAGGGACTGAAGCTTTCTTT. Translating gives CASSPGLGGTEAFF. The entire variable domain, with the rest obtained from reference TRBV13 and TRBJ1-1, is as follows: AAGVIQSPRHLIKEKRETATLKCYPIPRHDTVYWYQQGPGQDPQFLISFYEKMQSDKGSIPDRFSAQQFSDYHSELNMSSLELGDSALYFCASSPGLGGTEAFFGQGTRLTVV.

The V gene is TRBV5-1, the J gene TRBJ2-4; 11 bases map to TRBD1. J gave up 7 bases and V 2 bases, and 2 bases lay outside the gene matches. CDR3 length equals 14 residues. Germline assignment: CDR1 SGHRS and CDR2 YFSETQ. The CDR3 spells CASSFGTGGNIQYF. In DNA, the CDR3 is TGCGCCAGCAGCTTCGGGACAGGGGGGAACATTCAGTACTTC.

With respect to this clone: This CDR3 is also generated by other DNA sequences in the sample. The chain couples TRBV19 to TRBJ2-7, with D perhaps TRBD1 (5 bases). CDR1 and CDR2 (germline): LNHDA, SQIVND (reference sequence). Trimming removed 1 base at V and 1 base at J, with 8 bases between. CDR3 length: 14 residues. CDR3 coding DNA: TGTGCCAGTAGTATAGCAGCAGGGTCCTACGAGCAGTACTTC. The encoded protein is CASSIAAGSYEQYF.